The clone carrying this T cell receptor (beta chain) came up many times. Its antigen is currently unknown. Documented time point: pre-sensitization, week 0. Sample treatment: therapeutic diphenylcyclopropenone sensitization with weekly scalp DPC. The data derive from a study of human T cells and chemical hapten exposure. Study details: Women made up most patients, who had alopecia areata, totalis or universalis. Whole-study findings and limits: TCRs at high frequency, those above 1 in 1000, did not change with DPC sensitization.

The CDR3 contains 14 residues. V gave up 4 bases and J gave up 4 bases, with 11 bases separating them. CDR1 is SEHNR and CDR2 is FQNEAQ in the germline V gene (reference sequence). From the RACE reads, TCRdb called clonotypes with MiXCR, one entry per CDR3 protein. The table lists 95,000 to 100,000 distinct CDR3 sequences, roughly 10% of them singletons. The starting material was whole blood, obtained in connection with sensitization to the hapten diphenylcyclopropenone (DPC). The gene calls are TRBV7-9 and TRBJ1-3, with TRBD1 as a possible D gene (6 bases). The clonotype comes from an older woman with alopecia areata. Some clones in this sample may be carry-over from other donors' samples. CDR3 DNA sequence: TGTGCCAGCAGCTCCCGGACAGCCGGAAACACCATATATTTT. Translated, it gives CASSSRTAGNTIYF.